This TCR beta chain came from a study of CD8+ T cells in alopecia areata. V lost 2 bases and J lost 0; bases outside the gene matches: 9. The CDR3 covers 17 residues. Germline CDR1 is NSHNY and CDR2 is SYGAGN. Notes on this clone: Germline and genes here are mouse. The read comes to an end 4 residues before the CDR3 does, leaving the germline J gene to fill in the end.

The authors extracted RNA and reverse transcribed it into cDNA as the sequencing template. The protocol was immunoSEQ multiplex PCR, while the TCRdb copy is restricted to in-frame clones and leaves out a portion. Altogether around 290,000 clones were found in the sample, and no singletons occur. A sort of pooled cutaneous lymph node cells used CD4, CD8alpha, NKG2D, NKG2ACE and other stains. Sequencing was done on a sample of CD4+ T cells sorted from a lymph node. This sequence was found in a C3H/HeJ mouse with alopecia areata. The MHC haplotype recorded for the strain is H2-k. The chain couples TRBV13-1 to TRBJ2-3; TRBD2 matches 7 bases. Partial CDR3 DNA: TGTGCCAGCAGTGAGCCCAGACTGGGAGATAGTGCAGAA. It encodes CASSEPRLGDSAE. The entire CDR3 protein reads CASSEPRLGDSAETLYF.